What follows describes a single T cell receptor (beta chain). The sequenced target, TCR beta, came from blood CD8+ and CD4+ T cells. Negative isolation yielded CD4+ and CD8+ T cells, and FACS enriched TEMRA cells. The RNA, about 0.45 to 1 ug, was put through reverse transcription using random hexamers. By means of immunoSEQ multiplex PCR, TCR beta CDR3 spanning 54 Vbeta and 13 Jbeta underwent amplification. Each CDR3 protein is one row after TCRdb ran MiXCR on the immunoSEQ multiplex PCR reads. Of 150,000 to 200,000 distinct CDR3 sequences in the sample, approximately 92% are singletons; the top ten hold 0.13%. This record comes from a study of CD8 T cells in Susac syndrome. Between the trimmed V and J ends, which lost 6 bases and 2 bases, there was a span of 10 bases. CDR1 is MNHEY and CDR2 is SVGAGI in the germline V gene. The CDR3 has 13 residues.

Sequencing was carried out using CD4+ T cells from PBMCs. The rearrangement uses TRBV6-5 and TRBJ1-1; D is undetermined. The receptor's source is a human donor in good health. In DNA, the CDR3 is TGTGCCAGCAGCCCCCGTCGAAACACTGAAGCTTTCTTT. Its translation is CASSPRRNTEAFF.